This T cell receptor (beta chain) was captured by sequencing in a study of a mutant IDH1 vaccine in newly diagnosed glioma. Across the study: Most had both radiotherapy and temozolomide beforehand; others had only one.

Time point in this sample: baseline, week 1 (first vaccination visit). Treatment reported: pre-vaccination baseline after standard-of-care therapy. Germline V gives CDR1 SGHNT, CDR2 YYREEE (reference sequence). This CDR3 comprises 14 residues. Trimming left V 3 bases short and J 0 bases short, with 9 bases between. Assay: immunoSEQ multiplex PCR; the TCRdb copy retains only in-frame clones and omits some. The sample has under 35,000 clones, 80% to 90% seen once. Sequencing was performed on PBMCs, taken from a glioma patient treated with radiotherapy, temozolomide or both. This sequence was found in a woman in her thirties or forties with glioma. The rearrangement links TRBV5-4 to TRBJ2-5, with D hard to call. CDR3 protein: CASSSFQNQETQYF. CDR3 in DNA: TGTGCCAGCAGCTCTTTCCAGAACCAAGAGACCCAGTACTTC.